Presented here are 9 T cell receptor beta chains from one specimen sequenced in a study of T cell responses to AZD1222 COVID-19 vaccine. Measured with immunoSEQ multiplex PCR; TCRdb has only the in-frame clones, and not every one. In the table there are about 130,000 clones, 70% to 90% of which are singletons. The material sequenced was peripheral blood, taken 28 days after the second dose of the MenACWY control vaccine. These receptors came from an adult who received the MenACWY meningococcal vaccine as a control.

V usage is TRBV18 and J usage is TRBJ2-5, with D tentatively TRBD1 (6 bases). The germline V and J ends were trimmed by 1 base and 3 bases, with 15 bases remaining between them. Germline V gene lookup returns CDR1 KGHSH and CDR2 LQKENI. The CDR3 runs 16 residues. The CDR3 region is CASSPQSGALKETQYF. The CDR3 nucleotides read TGTGCCAGCTCACCACAATCAGGGGCACTTAAAGAGACCCAGTACTTC.

The chain joins TRBV12-5 to TRBJ2-7; 8 bases line up with TRBD1. In germline, CDR1 is LGHNT, CDR2 FRNRAP. There are 14 residues in the CDR3. With 2 bases clipped from V and 4 bases from J, the junction kept 4 bases outside the gene matches. As DNA, the CDR3 is TGTGCTAGTGGTTTGACAGGGGGGCTGTACGAGCAGTACTTC. As protein: CASGLTGGLYEQYF.

The chain uses TRBV20-1 and TRBJ1-1, with D uncertain. Per the germline V gene, CDR1 is DFQATT and CDR2 is SNEGSKA (reference sequence). V was shortened by 3 bases and J by 4 bases, with 12 bases between the two germline ends. There are 13 residues in the CDR3. CDR3 bases: TGCAGTGCTAGTAACCCCTGGAGCACTGAAGCTTTCTTT. Translated: CSASNPWSTEAFF.

The rearrangement uses TRBV20-1 and TRBJ2-2; D unclear. Germline V gives CDR1 DFQATT, CDR2 SNEGSKA (reference sequence). V lost 3 bases and J lost 2, with 10 bases in between. The CDR3 loop spans 14 amino acids. The CDR3 region has the DNA TGCAGTGCTAGTAAGGGCCCTAACACCGGGGAGCTGTTTTTT. It specifies CSASKGPNTGELFF.

This chain connects TRBV19 to TRBJ2-5; perhaps TRBD1 as D (6 bases). This CDR3 is built from 15 residues. The ends were cut back, 6 bases at V and 4 bases at J, with 18 bases in the middle. Per germline, CDR1 LNHDA and CDR2 SQIVND (reference sequence). The CDR3 DNA reads TGTGCCAGTAGCCCGGACAGCCTAAGGGGAGAGACCCAGTACTTC. Amino acids: CASSPDSLRGETQYF.

V usage is TRBV5-1 and J usage is TRBJ2-2, with 12 bases that match TRBD2. The germline gives CDR1 SGHRS, CDR2 YFSETQ. The V segment lost 3 bases and the J segment 2 bases; nucleotides outside the gene matches: 8. CDR3 size: 18 residues. The CDR3 region is CASSSASGGVTNTGELFF. For the CDR3, the DNA is TGCGCCAGCAGCTCAGCTAGCGGGGGGGTTACAAACACCGGGGAGCTGTTTTTT.

This chain uses TRBV5-4 with TRBJ1-2, with D uncertain. The CDR3 covers 13 residues. Between the trimmed V and J ends, which lost 4 bases and 4 bases, there was a span of 11 bases. Germline CDR1 is SGHNT and CDR2 is YYREEE (reference sequence). The CDR3 region is CASSKGLGYGYTF. CDR3 nucleotides: TGTGCCAGCAGCAAAGGACTGGGCTATGGCTACACCTTC.

The V call is TRBV9, the J call TRBJ1-2; D uncertain. The length of the CDR3 is 14 residues. Per germline, CDR1 SGDLS and CDR2 YYNGEE. V lost 0 bases and J lost 7, with 13 bases in between. CDR3 protein: CASSVDGVLGGYTF. The CDR3 DNA reads as TGTGCCAGCAGCGTAGATGGGGTTTTGGGTGGCTACACCTTC. Using reference TRBV9 and TRBJ1-2 for the parts outside the CDR3, the full variable domain is DSGVTQTPKHLITATGQRVTLRCSPRSGDLSVYWYQQSLDQGLQFLIQYYNGEERAKGNILERFSAQQFPDLHSELNLSSLELGDSALYFCASSVDGVLGGYTFGSGTRLTVV.

This clone was counted only a few times. The chain is built from TRBV7-8 and TRBJ2-1, with D possibly matching TRBD2 (6 bases). V lost 4 bases, J lost 7 bases, and 14 bases lay in between. The germline gives CDR1 SGHVS, CDR2 FQNEAQ. The CDR3 contains 14 residues. The CDR3 nucleotides read TGTGCCAGCAGCTGGAGGGTTTCGAGAAATGAGCAGTTCTTC. This encodes CASSWRVSRNEQFF. Full variable domain (remainder filled in from reference TRBV7-8 and TRBJ2-1): GAGVSQSPRYKVAKRGQDVALRCDPISGHVSLFWYQQALGQGPEFLTYFQNEAQLDKSGLPSDRFFAERPEGSVSTLKIQRTQQEDSAVYLCASSWRVSRNEQFFGPGTRLTVL.